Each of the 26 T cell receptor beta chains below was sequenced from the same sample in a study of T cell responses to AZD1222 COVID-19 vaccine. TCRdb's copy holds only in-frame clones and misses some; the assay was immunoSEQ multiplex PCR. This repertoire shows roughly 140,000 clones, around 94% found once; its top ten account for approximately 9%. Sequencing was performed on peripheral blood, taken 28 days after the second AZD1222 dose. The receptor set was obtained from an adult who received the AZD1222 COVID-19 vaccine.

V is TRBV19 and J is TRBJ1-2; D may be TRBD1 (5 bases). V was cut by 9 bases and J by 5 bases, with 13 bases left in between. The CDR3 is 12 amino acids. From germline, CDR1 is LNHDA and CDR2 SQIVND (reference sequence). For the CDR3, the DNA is TGTGCCAGCGAGGCCCAGGGATATGGCTACACCTTC. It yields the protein CASEAQGYGYTF.

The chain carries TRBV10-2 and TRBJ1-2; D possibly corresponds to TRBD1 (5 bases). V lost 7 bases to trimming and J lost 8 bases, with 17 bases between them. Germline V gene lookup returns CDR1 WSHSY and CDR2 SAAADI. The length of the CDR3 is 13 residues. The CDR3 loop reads CASTGTGSGGYTF. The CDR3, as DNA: TGCGCCAGCACGGGGACCGGGTCGGGGGGCTACACCTTC.

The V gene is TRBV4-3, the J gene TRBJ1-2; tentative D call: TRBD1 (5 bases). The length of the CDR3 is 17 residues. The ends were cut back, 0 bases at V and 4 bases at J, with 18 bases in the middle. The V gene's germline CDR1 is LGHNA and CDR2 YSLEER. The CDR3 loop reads CASSQEAGRGNGYGYTF. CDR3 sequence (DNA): TGCGCCAGCAGCCAAGAGGCAGGACGGGGGAACGGCTATGGCTACACCTTC.

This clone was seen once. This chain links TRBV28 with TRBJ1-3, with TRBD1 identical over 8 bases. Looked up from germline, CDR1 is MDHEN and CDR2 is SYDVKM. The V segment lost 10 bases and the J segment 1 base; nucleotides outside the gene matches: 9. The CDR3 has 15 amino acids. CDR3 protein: CATKTGEGSGNTIYF. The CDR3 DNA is TGTGCCACCAAGACAGGGGAGGGATCTGGAAACACCATATATTTT.

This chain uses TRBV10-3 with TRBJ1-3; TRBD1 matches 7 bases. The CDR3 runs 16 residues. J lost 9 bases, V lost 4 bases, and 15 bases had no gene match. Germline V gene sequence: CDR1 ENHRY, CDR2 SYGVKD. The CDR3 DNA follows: TGTGCCATCAGTGGCCCCGGGACAGCCTCCGGGGGCACCATATATTTT. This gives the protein CAISGPGTASGGTIYF.

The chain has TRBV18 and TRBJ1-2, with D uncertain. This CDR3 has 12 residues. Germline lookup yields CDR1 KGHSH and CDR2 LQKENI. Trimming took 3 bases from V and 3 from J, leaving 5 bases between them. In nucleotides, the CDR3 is TGTGCCAGCTCACCCTGGGACTATGGCTACACCTTC. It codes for CASSPWDYGYTF.

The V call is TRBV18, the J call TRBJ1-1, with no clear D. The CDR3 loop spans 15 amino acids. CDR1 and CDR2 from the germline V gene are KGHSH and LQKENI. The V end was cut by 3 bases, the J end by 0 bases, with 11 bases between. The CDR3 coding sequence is TGTGCCAGCTCACCTGTAACCGTGATGAACACTGAAGCTTTCTTT. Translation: CASSPVTVMNTEAFF.

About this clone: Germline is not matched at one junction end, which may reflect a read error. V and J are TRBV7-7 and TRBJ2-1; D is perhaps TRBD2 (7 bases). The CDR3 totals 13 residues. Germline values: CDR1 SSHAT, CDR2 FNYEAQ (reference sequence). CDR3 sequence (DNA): TGTGCTAGCAGCTTAGGGGGGGGGAATGAGCAGTTCTTC. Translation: CASSLGGGNEQFF. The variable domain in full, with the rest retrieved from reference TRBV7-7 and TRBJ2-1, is GAGVSQSPRYKVTKRGQDVTLRCDPISSHATLYWYQQALGQGPEFLTYFNYEAQPDKSGLPSDRFSAERPEGSISTLTIQRTEQRDSAMYRCASSLGGGNEQFFGPGTRLTVL.

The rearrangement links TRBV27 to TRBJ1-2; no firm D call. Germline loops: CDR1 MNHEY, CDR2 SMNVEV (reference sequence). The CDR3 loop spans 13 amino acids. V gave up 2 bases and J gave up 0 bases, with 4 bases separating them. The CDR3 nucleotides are TGTGCCAGCAGTTTAGGGCCTAACTATGGCTACACCTTC. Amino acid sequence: CASSLGPNYGYTF.

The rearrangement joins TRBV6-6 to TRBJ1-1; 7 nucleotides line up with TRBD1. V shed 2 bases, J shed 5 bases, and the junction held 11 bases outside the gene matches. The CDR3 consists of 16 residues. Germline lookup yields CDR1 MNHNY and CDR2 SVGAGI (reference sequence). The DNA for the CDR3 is TGTGCCAGCAGTTACGCCCCCCGGGACAGTCCTACTGAAGCTTTCTTT. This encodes CASSYAPRDSPTEAFF.

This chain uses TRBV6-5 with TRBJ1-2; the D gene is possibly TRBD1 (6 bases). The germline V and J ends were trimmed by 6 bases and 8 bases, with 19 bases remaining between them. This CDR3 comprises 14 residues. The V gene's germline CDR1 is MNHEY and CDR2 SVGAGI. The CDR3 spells CASSQTGTIRGYTF. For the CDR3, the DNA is TGTGCCAGCAGCCAGACCGGGACAATACGCGGCTACACCTTC.

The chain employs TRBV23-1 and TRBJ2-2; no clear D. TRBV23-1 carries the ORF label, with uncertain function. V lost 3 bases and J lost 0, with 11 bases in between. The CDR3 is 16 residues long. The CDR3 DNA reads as TGCGCCAGCAGTCACCCCGAGAGACCGAACACCGGGGAGCTGTTTTTT. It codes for CASSHPERPNTGELFF.

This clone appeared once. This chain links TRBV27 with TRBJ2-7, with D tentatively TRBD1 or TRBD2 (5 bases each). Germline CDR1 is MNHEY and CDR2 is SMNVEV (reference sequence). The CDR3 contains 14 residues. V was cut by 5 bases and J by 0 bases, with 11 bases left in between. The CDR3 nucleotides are TGTGCCAGCAGTCTCCGGGACGGCTCCTACGAGCAGTACGTC. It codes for CASSLRDGSYEQYV.

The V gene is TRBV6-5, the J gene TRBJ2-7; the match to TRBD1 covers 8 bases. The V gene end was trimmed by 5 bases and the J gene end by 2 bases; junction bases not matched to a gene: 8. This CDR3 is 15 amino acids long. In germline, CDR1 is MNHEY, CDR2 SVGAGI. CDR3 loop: CASSNRDRFPYEQYF. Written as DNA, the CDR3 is TGTGCCAGCAGTAACCGGGACAGGTTCCCCTACGAGCAGTACTTC.

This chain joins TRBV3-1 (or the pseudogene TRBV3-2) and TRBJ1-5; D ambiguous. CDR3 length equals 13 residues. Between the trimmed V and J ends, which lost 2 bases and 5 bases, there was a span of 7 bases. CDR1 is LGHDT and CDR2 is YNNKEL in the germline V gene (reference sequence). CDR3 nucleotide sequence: TGTGCCAGCAGCCAACGGGCGGATCAGCCCCAGCATTTT. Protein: CASSQRADQPQHF.

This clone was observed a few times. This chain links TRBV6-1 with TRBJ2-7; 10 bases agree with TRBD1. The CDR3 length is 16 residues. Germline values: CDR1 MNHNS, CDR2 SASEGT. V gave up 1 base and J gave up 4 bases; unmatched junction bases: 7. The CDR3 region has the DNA TGTGCCAGCAGTGAAGAAGGGGGGACAGGGGCTTACGAGCAGTACGTC. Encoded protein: CASSEEGGTGAYEQYV.

Here the CDR3 DNA reads TGTGCCAGCAGCCAGGGGTCTGGAAACACCATATATTTT. Protein: CASSQGSGNTIYF. V usage is TRBV9 and J usage is TRBJ1-3; D might be TRBD1 (6 bases). The CDR3 is made up of 13 amino acids. The V end was cut by 4 bases, the J end by 1 base, with 6 bases between. Germline CDR1 and CDR2: SGDLS and YYNGEE.

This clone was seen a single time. The CDR3 spells CASSSSPEQYF. Here the CDR3 DNA reads TGTGCCAGCAGTTCTAGTCCCGAGCAGTACTTC. The chain joins TRBV2 to TRBJ2-7; no reliable D call. Germline CDR1 reads SNHLY; CDR2 reads FYNNEI. The ends were cut back, 5 bases at V and 6 bases at J, with 8 bases in the middle. The CDR3 consists of 11 residues.

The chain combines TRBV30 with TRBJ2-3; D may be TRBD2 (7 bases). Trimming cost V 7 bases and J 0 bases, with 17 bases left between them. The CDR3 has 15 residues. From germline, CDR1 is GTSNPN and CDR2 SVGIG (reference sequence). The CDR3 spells CAFELEGGSTDTQYF. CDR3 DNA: TGTGCCTTTGAGTTAGAGGGGGGGAGCACAGATACGCAGTATTTT. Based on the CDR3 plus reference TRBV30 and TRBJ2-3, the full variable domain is SQTIHQWPATLVQPVGSPLSLECTVEGTSNPNLYWYRQAAGRGLQLLFYSVGIGQISSEVPQNLSASRPQDRQFILSSKKLLLSDSGFYLCAFELEGGSTDTQYFGPGTRLTVL.

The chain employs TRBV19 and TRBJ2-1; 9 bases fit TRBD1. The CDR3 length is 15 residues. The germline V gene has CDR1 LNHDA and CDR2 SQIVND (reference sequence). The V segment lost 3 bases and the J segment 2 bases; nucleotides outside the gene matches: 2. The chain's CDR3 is CASSMGTGPYNEQFF. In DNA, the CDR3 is TGTGCCAGTAGTATGGGGACAGGGCCCTACAATGAGCAGTTCTTC.

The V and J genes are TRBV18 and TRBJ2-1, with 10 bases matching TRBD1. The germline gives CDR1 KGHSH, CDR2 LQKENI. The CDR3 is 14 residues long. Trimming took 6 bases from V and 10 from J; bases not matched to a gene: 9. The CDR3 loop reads CASSPGTGVGEQFF. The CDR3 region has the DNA TGTGCCAGCTCTCCCGGGACAGGGGTAGGGGAGCAGTTCTTC.

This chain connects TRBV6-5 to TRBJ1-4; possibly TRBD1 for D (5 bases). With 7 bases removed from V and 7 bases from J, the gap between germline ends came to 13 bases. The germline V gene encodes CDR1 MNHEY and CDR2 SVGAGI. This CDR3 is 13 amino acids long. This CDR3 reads CASMGGGGEKLFF. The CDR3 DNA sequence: TGTGCCAGCATGGGTGGGGGTGGTGAAAAACTGTTTTTT.

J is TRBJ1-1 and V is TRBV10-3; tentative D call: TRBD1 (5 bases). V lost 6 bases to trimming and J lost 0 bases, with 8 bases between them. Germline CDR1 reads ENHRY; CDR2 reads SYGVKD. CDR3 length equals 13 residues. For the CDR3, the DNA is TGTGCCATCAGAGAGACAGTGAACACTGAAGCTTTCTTT. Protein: CAIRETVNTEAFF.

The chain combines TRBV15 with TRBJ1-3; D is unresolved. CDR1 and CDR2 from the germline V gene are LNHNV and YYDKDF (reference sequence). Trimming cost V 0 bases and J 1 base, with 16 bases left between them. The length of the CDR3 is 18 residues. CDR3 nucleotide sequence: TGTGCCACCAGCAGAGATCTATCGGAGGGAGGATCTGGAAACACCATATATTTT. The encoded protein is CATSRDLSEGGSGNTIYF.

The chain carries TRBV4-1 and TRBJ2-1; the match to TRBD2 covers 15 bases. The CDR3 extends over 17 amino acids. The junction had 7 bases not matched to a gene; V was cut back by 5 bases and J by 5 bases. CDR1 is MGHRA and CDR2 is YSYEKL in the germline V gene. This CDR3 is CASSTRTSGRDDNEQFF. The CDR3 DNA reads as TGCGCCAGCAGCACCCGGACTAGCGGGAGGGATGACAATGAGCAGTTCTTC.

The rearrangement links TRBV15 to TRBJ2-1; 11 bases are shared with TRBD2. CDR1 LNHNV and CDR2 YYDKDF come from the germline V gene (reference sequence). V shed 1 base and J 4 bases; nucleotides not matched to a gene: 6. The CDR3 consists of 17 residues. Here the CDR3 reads CATSRGLLAGDYNEQFF. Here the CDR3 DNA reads TGTGCCACCAGCAGAGGACTACTAGCGGGGGATTACAATGAGCAGTTCTTC.